This T cell receptor beta chain was profiled in a study of shared clonotypes between healthy human individuals. Study summary: The donors, a couple of women and a few men, were aged 18 to 49. Study observations and caveats: Blood was the sole source, and tissue repertoires probably differ.

About this clone itself: The antigen is not known.

PCR replicates performed on unsorted PBMC used approximately 300 ng DNA, approximately 30,000 T cell genomes. The repertoire was sequenced with immunoSEQ multiplex PCR; TCRdb's copy has only in-frame clones and lacks some. The table has about 470,000 clones, roughly 77% seen once. The CDR3 extends over 17 amino acids. The germline V and J ends were trimmed by 4 bases and 1 base, with 18 bases remaining between them. CDR1 is SGHTS and CDR2 is YDEGEE in the germline V gene. The sequencing sample was made of PBMCs. The chain is built from TRBV5-8 and TRBJ1-5; the D is unclear. The origin of this receptor is a woman aged 40 to 49 in good health. Some clones in this sample may be carry-over from other donors' samples. CDR3 coding DNA: TGTGCCAGCAGCCCCTTTCCGGGCGGAAGAAGCAATCAGCCCCAGCATTTT. Protein: CASSPFPGGRSNQPQHF.